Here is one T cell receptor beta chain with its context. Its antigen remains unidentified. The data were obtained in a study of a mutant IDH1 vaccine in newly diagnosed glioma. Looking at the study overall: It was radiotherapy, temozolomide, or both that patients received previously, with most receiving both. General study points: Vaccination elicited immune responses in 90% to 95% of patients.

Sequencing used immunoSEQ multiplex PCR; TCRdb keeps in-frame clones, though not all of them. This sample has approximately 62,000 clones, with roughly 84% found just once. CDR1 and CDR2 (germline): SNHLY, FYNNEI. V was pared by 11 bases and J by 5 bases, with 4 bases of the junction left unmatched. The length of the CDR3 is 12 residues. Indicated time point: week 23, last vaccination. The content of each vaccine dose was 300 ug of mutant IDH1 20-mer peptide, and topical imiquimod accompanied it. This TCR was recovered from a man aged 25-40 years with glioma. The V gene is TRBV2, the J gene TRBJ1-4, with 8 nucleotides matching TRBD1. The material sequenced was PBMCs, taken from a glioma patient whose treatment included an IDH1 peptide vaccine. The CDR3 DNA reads TGTGCCTCCCAGGGGGCAAATGAAAAACTGTTTTTT. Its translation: CASQGANEKLFF.